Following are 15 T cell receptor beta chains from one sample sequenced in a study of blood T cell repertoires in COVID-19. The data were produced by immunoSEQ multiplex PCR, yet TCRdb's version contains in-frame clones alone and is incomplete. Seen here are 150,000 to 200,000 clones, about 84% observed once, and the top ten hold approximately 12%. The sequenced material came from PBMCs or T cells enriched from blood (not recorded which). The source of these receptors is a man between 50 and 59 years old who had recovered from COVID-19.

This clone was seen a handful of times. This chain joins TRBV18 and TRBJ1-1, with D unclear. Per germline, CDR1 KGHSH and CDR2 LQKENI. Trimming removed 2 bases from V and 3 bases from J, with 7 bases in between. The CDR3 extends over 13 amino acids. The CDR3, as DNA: TGTGCCAGCTCACCATCCGGGGACACTGAAGCTTTCTTT. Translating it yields CASSPSGDTEAFF.

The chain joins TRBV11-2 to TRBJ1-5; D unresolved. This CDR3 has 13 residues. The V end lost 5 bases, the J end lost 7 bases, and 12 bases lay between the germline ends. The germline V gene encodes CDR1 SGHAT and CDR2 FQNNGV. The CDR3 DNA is TGTGCCAGCAGCCACGGCCAGGCCCAGCCCCAGCATTTT. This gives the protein CASSHGQAQPQHF. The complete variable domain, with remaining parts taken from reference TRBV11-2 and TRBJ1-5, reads EAGVAQSPRYKIIEKRQSVAFWCNPISGHATLYWYQQILGQGPKLLIQFQNNGVVDDSQLPKDRFSAERLKGVDSTLKIQPAKLEDSAVYLCASSHGQAQPQHFGDGTRLSIL.

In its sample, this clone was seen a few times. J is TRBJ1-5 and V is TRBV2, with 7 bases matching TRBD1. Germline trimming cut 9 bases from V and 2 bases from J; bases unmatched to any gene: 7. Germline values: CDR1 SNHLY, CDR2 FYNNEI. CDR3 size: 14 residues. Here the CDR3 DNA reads TGTGCCAGTGGGGCCAGGGGGGGCAATCAGCCCCAGCATTTT. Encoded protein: CASGARGGNQPQHF.

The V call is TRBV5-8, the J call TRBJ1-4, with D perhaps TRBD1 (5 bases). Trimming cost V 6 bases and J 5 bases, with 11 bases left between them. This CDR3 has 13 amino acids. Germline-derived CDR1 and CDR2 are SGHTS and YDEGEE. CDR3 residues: CASTRQSNEKLFF. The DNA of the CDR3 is TGTGCCAGCACCAGACAGTCCAATGAAAAACTGTTTTTT.

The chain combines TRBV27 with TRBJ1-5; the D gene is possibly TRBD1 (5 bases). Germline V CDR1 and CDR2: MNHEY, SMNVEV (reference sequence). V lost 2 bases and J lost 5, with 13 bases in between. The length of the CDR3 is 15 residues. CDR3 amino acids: CASSLDRGEDQPQHF. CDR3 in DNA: TGTGCCAGCAGTTTAGATAGAGGGGAGGATCAGCCCCAGCATTTT.

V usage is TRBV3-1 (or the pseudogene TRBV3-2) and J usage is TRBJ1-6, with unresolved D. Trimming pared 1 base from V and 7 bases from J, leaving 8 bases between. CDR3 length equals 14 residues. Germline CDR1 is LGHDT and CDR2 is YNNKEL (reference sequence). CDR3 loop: CASSQGGQNSPLHF. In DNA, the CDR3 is TGTGCCAGCAGCCAAGGTGGTCAGAATTCACCCCTCCACTTT.

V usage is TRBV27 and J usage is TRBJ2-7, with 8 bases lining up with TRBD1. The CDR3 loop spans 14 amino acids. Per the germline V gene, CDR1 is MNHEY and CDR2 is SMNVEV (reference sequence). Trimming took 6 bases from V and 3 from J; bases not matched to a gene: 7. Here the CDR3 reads CASSWDRTLYEQYF. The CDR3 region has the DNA TGTGCCAGCAGCTGGGACAGGACCCTCTACGAGCAGTACTTC.

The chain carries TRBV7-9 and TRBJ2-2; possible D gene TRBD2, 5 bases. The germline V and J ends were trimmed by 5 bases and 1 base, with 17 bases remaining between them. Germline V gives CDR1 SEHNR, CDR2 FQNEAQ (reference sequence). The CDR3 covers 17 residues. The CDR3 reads CASSRVTDSQNTGELFF. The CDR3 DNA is TGTGCCAGCAGCCGCGTCACGGACTCACAGAACACCGGGGAGCTGTTTTTT.

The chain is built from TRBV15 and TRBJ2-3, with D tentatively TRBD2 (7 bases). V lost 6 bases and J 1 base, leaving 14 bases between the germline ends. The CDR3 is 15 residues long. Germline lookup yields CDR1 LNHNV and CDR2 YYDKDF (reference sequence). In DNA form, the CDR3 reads TGTGCCACCAGAGGGGGGGGCAGGGGCACAGATACGCAGTATTTT. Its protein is CATRGGGRGTDTQYF.

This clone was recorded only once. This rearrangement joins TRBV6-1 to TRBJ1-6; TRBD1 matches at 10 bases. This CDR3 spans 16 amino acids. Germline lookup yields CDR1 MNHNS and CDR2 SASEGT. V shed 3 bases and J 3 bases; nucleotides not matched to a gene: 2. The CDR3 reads CASSDWTGGYNSPLHF. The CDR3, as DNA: TGTGCCAGCAGTGATTGGACAGGGGGCTATAATTCACCCCTCCACTTT.

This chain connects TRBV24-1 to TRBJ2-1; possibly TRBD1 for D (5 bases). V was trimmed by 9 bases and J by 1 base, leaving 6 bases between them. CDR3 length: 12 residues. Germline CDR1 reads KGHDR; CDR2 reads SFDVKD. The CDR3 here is CATGASYNEQFF. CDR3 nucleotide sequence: TGTGCCACCGGGGCTTCCTACAATGAGCAGTTCTTC.

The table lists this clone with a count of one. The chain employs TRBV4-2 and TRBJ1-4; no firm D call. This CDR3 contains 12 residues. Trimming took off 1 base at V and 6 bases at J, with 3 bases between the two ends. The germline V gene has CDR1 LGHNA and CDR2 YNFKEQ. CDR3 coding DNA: TGTGCCAGCAGCCAAGGAGATGAAAAACTGTTTTTT. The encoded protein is CASSQGDEKLFF.

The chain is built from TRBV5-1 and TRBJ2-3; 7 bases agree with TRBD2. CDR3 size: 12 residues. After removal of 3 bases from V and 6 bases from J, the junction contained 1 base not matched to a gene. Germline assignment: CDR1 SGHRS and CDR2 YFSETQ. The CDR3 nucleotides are TGCGCCAGCAGCTCCGGGAGGGATACGCAGTATTTT. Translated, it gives CASSSGRDTQYF.

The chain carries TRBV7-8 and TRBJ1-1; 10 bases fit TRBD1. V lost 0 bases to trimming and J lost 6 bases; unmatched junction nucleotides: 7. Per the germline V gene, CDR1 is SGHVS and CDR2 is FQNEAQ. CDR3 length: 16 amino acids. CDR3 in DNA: TGTGCCAGCAGCTTAGCTATAGGACAGGGGGGTTCTGAAGCTTTCTTT. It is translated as CASSLAIGQGGSEAFF.

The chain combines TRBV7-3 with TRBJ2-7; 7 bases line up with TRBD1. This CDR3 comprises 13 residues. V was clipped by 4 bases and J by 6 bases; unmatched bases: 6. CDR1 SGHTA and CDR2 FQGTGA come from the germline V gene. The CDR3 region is CASSYYRDSEQYF. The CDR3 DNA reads TGTGCCAGCAGCTACTATCGGGACAGCGAGCAGTACTTC.